The source of this T cell receptor beta chain is a study of blood T cell repertoires in COVID-19. Study overall: The United States, Italy and Spain were the sources of the acute and convalescent COVID-19 samples.

TCRdb's table, derived via immunoSEQ multiplex PCR, lists solely in-frame clones and lacks some. The table shows 130,000 or so clones, with approximately 88% occurring only once. The CDR3 covers 14 residues. V was clipped by 6 bases and J by 7 bases, with 16 bases between them. Germline assignment: CDR1 LNHDA and CDR2 SQIVND (reference sequence). The source material was peripheral blood. The chain links TRBV19 to TRBJ2-4; D is possibly TRBD1 (8 bases). The clonotype was recovered from a man between 60 and 75 years old with active or convalescent COVID-19. The CDR3 protein is CASRPTGEGNIQYF. The CDR3 DNA reads TGTGCCAGTAGACCGACAGGGGAGGGGAACATTCAGTACTTC. The full variable domain, completed using reference TRBV19 and TRBJ2-4, is DGGITQSPKYLFRKEGQNVTLSCEQNLNHDAMYWYRQDPGQGLRLIYYSQIVNDFQKGDIAEGYSVSREKKESFPLTVTSAQKNPTAFYLCASRPTGEGNIQYFGAGTRLSVL.